These 2 T cell receptor beta chains came from one sample sequenced in a study of OX40 agonist ivuxolimab in advanced cancers. Profiled with immunoSEQ multiplex PCR; TCRdb holds only in-frame clones, not every one. The sample has 45,000 or so clones; 65% to 85% are singletons. This specimen was CD4+ or CD8+ T cells sorted from blood, taken in a trial of the OX40 agonist ivuxolimab. The receptors come from an adult with an advanced solid tumor such as melanoma, head and neck, liver or kidney cancer.

The chain combines TRBV5-1 with TRBJ2-5, with 12 bases lining up with TRBD2. The end of the DNA aligns better with TRBJ2-7, so the J call may be wrong. CDR1 SGHRS and CDR2 YFSETQ come from the germline V gene. There are 16 residues in the CDR3. The CDR3: CASSLLTSGSSYEQYF. DNA of the CDR3: TGCGCCAGCAGCCTTCTGACTAGCGGGAGTTCCTACGAGCAGTACTTC.

This chain uses TRBV10-1 with TRBJ2-1; D unclear. The V end was cut by 3 bases, the J end by 5 bases, with 17 bases between. Germline lookup yields CDR1 WNHNN and CDR2 SYGVQD (reference sequence). The CDR3 contains 16 residues. The DNA for the CDR3 is TGCGCCAGCAGTGACCCACAACAACTGAGGCACAATGAGCAGTTCTTC. Its translation is CASSDPQQLRHNEQFF.